The 16 T cell receptor beta chains listed next were all sequenced from one sample in a study of blood T cell repertoires in COVID-19. Profiling relied on immunoSEQ multiplex PCR, and the TCRdb table lists in-frame clones only, not all of them. The sample records 200,000 to 250,000 clones, roughly 89% being singletons. The sequenced material came from peripheral blood. The receptors stem from a man aged 60 to 75 who had recovered from COVID-19.

This clone was observed once. This sequence joins TRBV28 and TRBJ2-7; D gene unclear. Trimming took off 3 bases at V and 1 base at J, with 10 bases between the two ends. The CDR3 totals 14 residues. The germline gives CDR1 MDHEN, CDR2 SYDVKM. CDR3: CASSLSSTSYEQYF. In nucleotides, the CDR3 is TGTGCCAGCAGTTTGAGCTCCACGTCCTACGAGCAGTACTTC.

The chain combines TRBV7-3 with TRBJ2-3, with 9 bases lining up with TRBD1. Germline trimming cut 5 bases from V and 4 bases from J; bases unmatched to any gene: 7. Germline CDR1 and CDR2: SGHTA and FQGTGA. The CDR3 runs 15 residues. The CDR3: CASSPRDRAADTQYF. The CDR3 nucleotides read TGTGCCAGCAGCCCCCGGGACAGGGCCGCAGATACGCAGTATTTT.

The chain couples TRBV7-2 to TRBJ2-3, with TRBD2 matching 8 bases. With 0 bases clipped from V and 6 bases from J, the junction kept 5 bases outside the gene matches. The CDR3 sequence is 15 residues long. CDR1 and CDR2 (germline): SGHTA, FQGNSA. CDR3 residues: CASSLAPGGRDTQYF. The CDR3 bases are TGTGCCAGCAGCTTAGCCCCGGGAGGGAGGGATACGCAGTATTTT. The full variable domain, rest sourced from reference TRBV7-2 and TRBJ2-3, is GAGVSQSPSNKVTEKGKDVELRCDPISGHTALYWYRQSLGQGLEFLIYFQGNSAPDKSGLPSDRFSAERTGGSVSTLTIQRTQQEDSAVYLCASSLAPGGRDTQYFGPGTRLTVL.

The chain recombines TRBV23-1 with TRBJ1-5; 8 bases align to TRBD1. TRBV23-1 is identified as an open reading frame with a role that is uncertain. This CDR3 has 14 residues. With V trimmed by 6 bases and J by 3 bases, 4 bases remained unmatched. As DNA, the CDR3 is TGCGCCAGCAGGCACAGGGGGACCAATCAGCCCCAGCATTTT. As protein: CASRHRGTNQPQHF.

CDR3 region: CASSYGTSFETQYF. CDR3 nucleotide sequence: TGTGCCAGCAGTTATGGGACTAGCTTCGAGACCCAGTACTTC. The V gene is TRBV6-5, the J gene TRBJ2-5; 9 bases map to TRBD2. V shed 3 bases, J shed 5 bases, and the junction held 4 bases outside the gene matches. Germline lookup yields CDR1 MNHEY and CDR2 SVGAGI. CDR3 length: 14 amino acids.

V gene TRBV7-7 combines with J gene TRBJ2-5; 9 bases agree with TRBD1. The germline V gene encodes CDR1 SSHAT and CDR2 FNYEAQ (reference sequence). V dropped 5 bases and J dropped 2; count of bases not matched to a gene: 6. This CDR3 spans 15 amino acids. In DNA form, the CDR3 reads TGTGCCAGCAGCCCCACCGGGACAGGGCAAGAGACCCAGTACTTC. Amino acid sequence: CASSPTGTGQETQYF.

The V and J genes are TRBV5-4 and TRBJ1-2; D gene uncertain. Germline values: CDR1 SGHNT, CDR2 YYREEE (reference sequence). This CDR3 contains 14 residues. Trimming shortened V by 7 bases and J by 7 bases, and 20 bases separated the two germline ends. The CDR3 sequence: CASAPGVAAGGYTF. As DNA, the CDR3 is TGTGCCAGCGCCCCCGGGGTCGCAGCGGGTGGCTACACCTTC. The variable domain in full, completed from reference TRBV5-4 and TRBJ1-2, reads ETGVTQSPTHLIKTRGQQVTLRCSSQSGHNTVSWYQQALGQGPQFIFQYYREEENGRGNFPPRFSGLQFPNYSSELNVNALELDDSALYLCASAPGVAAGGYTFGSGTRLTVV.

This clone occurred once. The CDR3 reads CASSPLSSGRWNTQYF. In DNA, the CDR3 is TGTGCCAGTAGTCCGTTATCTAGCGGGAGATGGAATACGCAGTATTTT. The chain recombines TRBV19 with TRBJ2-3; the match to TRBD2 covers 10 bases. V shed 5 bases, J shed 7 bases, and the junction held 12 bases outside the gene matches. This CDR3 has 16 amino acids. Looked up from germline, CDR1 is LNHDA and CDR2 is SQIVND (reference sequence).

The chain is built from TRBV29-1 and TRBJ2-2; D may be TRBD1 (6 bases). Trimming removed 4 bases from V and 6 bases from J, with 21 bases in between. Germline CDR1 reads SQVTM; CDR2 reads ANQGSEA. CDR3 size: 16 residues. The CDR3 nucleotides read TGCAGCGTTGTTACAGGGTCGGCGGGTACGGCCGGGGAGCTGTTTTTT. It is translated as CSVVTGSAGTAGELFF.

The gene calls are TRBV5-1 and TRBJ2-2; TRBD2 matches 8 bases. Germline V CDR1 and CDR2: SGHRS, YFSETQ. J lost 2 bases, V lost 4 bases, and 4 bases had no gene match. The CDR3 has 15 residues. CDR3 amino acids: CASSALAGNTGELFF. The CDR3 coding sequence is TGCGCCAGCAGCGCCCTAGCGGGTAACACCGGGGAGCTGTTTTTT. The full variable domain, completed using reference TRBV5-1 and TRBJ2-2, is KAGVTQTPRYLIKTRGQQVTLSCSPISGHRSVSWYQQTPGQGLQFLFEYFSETQRNKGNFPGRFSGRQFSNSRSEMNVSTLELGDSALYLCASSALAGNTGELFFGEGSRLTVL.

The chain links TRBV5-4 to TRBJ1-5; the match to TRBD1 covers 11 bases. Trimming at V came to 0 bases and at J to 7 bases, leaving 6 bases not matched to a gene. Germline V CDR1 and CDR2: SGHNT, YYREEE (reference sequence). This CDR3 region has 16 residues. The CDR3 nucleotides are TGTGCCAGCAGCTTGGGGACAGGGGGCGCGTGGCAGCCCCAGCATTTT. Translating gives CASSLGTGGAWQPQHF.

V gene TRBV6-2 or TRBV6-3 combines with J gene TRBJ1-5; tentative D call: TRBD1 (6 bases). The V end lost 5 bases, the J end lost 3 bases, and 20 bases lay between the germline ends. Germline V CDR1 and CDR2: MNHEY, SVGEGT. The CDR3 is 17 amino acids. In DNA form, the CDR3 reads TGTGCCAGCAGTCTCAGACAGGTGGGGGGGTCCAATCAGCCCCAGCATTTT. Its translation: CASSLRQVGGSNQPQHF.

The CDR3 here is CASSSRGGAYTGELFF. The CDR3 coding sequence is TGTGCCAGCAGCTCCCGAGGGGGGGCTTACACCGGGGAGCTGTTTTTT. V and J are TRBV5-4 and TRBJ2-2, with D possibly matching TRBD2 (7 bases). V was trimmed by 3 bases and J by 3 bases, leaving 15 bases between them. Germline CDR1 SGHNT, CDR2 YYREEE (reference sequence). This CDR3 spans 16 amino acids.

The CDR3 here is CASSRYGQGVEKLFF. In DNA, the CDR3 is TGTGCCAGCAGTCGGTACGGACAGGGGGTTGAAAAACTGTTTTTT. The V and J genes are TRBV27 and TRBJ1-4, with 10 bases matching TRBD1. V lost 5 bases, J lost 7 bases, and 7 bases stayed unmatched. Per the germline V gene, CDR1 is MNHEY and CDR2 is SMNVEV (reference sequence). The CDR3 is 15 amino acids.

This clone has a single count. This sequence joins TRBV18 and TRBJ1-2; 9 bases map to TRBD1. The CDR3 is 14 residues long. With 6 bases clipped from V and 5 bases from J, the junction kept 7 bases outside the gene matches. Germline V gene lookup returns CDR1 KGHSH and CDR2 LQKENI. The chain's CDR3 is CASSPGDRVYGYTF. In DNA form, the CDR3 reads TGTGCCAGCTCTCCCGGGGACAGGGTTTATGGCTACACCTTC.

The rearrangement joins TRBV11-2 to TRBJ2-3, with a possible D match to TRBD2 (6 bases). The CDR3 is made up of 15 amino acids. Trimming removed 6 bases at V and 0 bases at J, with 13 bases between. Germline V gene lookup returns CDR1 SGHAT and CDR2 FQNNGV. The CDR3 region is CASRPLASSTDTQYF. The DNA of the CDR3 is TGTGCCAGCAGGCCTCTAGCGTCTAGCACAGATACGCAGTATTTT.